A selection of T cell receptor beta chains follows, all from one sample in a study of blood T cell repertoires in COVID-19. Sequencing used immunoSEQ multiplex PCR; TCRdb keeps in-frame clones, though not all of them. The sample gives 150,000 to 200,000 clones, under 85% of which show up once; 15% to 20% is in the top ten. The sequenced material came from peripheral blood. All receptors derive from a man aged 60 to 75 with active or convalescent COVID-19. The CDR3 runs from the conserved cysteine through the conserved F or W. The D gene is left open where the match is weak. Clone size is shown for a subset of rows, as once, few, many or a class of expanded clone.

TRBV19	few	TRBJ2-2	-	CASSMTPPDGELFF	TGTGCCAGTAGTATGACACCTCCTGACGGGGAGCTGTTTTTT
TRBV18	few	TRBJ1-6	TRBD1	CASSPGQVVGSPLHF	TGTGCCAGCTCACCCGGACAGGTTGTAGGTTCACCCCTCCACTTT
TRBV5-1	-	TRBJ2-7	TRBD2	CASSLSGSQGEQYF	TGCGCCAGCAGCTTAAGCGGGAGCCAGGGCGAGCAGTACTTC
TRBV7-9	few	TRBJ1-5	-	CASSLGREVGQPQHF	TGTGCCAGCAGCTTAGGTCGGGAGGTTGGACAGCCCCAGCATTTT
TRBV14	-	TRBJ2-2	TRBD2	CASSQMTSRSGLFF	TGTGCCAGCAGCCAAATGACTAGCCGATCGGGGCTGTTTTTT
TRBV10-3	-	TRBJ2-3	-	CAISGPPSGPADTQYF	TGTGCCATCAGTGGCCCTCCAAGCGGGCCAGCAGATACGCAGTATTTT
TRBV28	-	TRBJ2-7	-	CASSLGAFEQYF	TGTGCCAGCAGTTTAGGAGCATTCGAGCAGTACTTC
TRBV7-3	once	TRBJ2-3	TRBD2	CASSLGTSAPFTDTQYF	TGTGCCAGCAGCTTGGGGACTAGCGCTCCTTTCACAGATACGCAGTATTTT
TRBV28	-	TRBJ1-4	-	CASSLAGIRKKLFF	TGTGCCAGCAGTTTGGCGGGAATTAGGAAAAAACTGTTTTTT
TRBV7-7	-	TRBJ2-5	-	CASSRGGQEGETQYF	TGTGCCAGCAGCAGAGGCGGGCAAGAAGGAGAGACCCAGTACTTC
TRBV2	-	TRBJ1-5	-	CASSSPALSSAGSHQPQHF	TGTGCCAGCAGTTCCCCAGCGCTTAGTTCTGCTGGGAGTCATCAGCCCCAGCATTTT
TRBV7-8	-	TRBJ2-5	-	CAAGPTRETQYF	TGTGCCGCGGGACCCACGAGAGAGACCCAGTACTTC
TRBV5-1	-	TRBJ2-1	TRBD2	CASSSIAGSSYNEQFF	TGCGCCAGCAGCTCTATAGCGGGTAGCTCCTACAATGAGCAGTTCTTC
TRBV7-8	-	TRBJ1-5	TRBD1	CASSSNRGQNQPQHF	TGTGCCAGCAGCTCCAACAGGGGGCAAAATCAGCCCCAGCATTTT
TRBV6-1	-	TRBJ2-3	TRBD1	CASSDRGIGLDTQYF	TGTGCCAGCAGTGACAGGGGGATCGGGTTGGATACGCAGTATTTT
TRBV5-1	-	TRBJ2-5	TRBD1	CASSGQGDQETQYF	TGCGCCAGCAGCGGACAGGGGGACCAAGAGACCCAGTACTTC
TRBV6-6	-	TRBJ1-1	TRBD1	CASSYGTGGGGTEAFF	TGTGCCAGCAGTTACGGGACAGGGGGCGGTGGCACTGAAGCTTTCTTT
TRBV7-9	-	TRBJ1-1	TRBD1	CASSYDRATEAFF	TGTGCCAGCAGTTACGACAGGGCCACTGAAGCTTTCTTT
TRBV5-4	-	TRBJ2-1	TRBD2	CASSPVGGRENEQFF	TGTGCCAGCAGCCCCGTAGGAGGGAGGGAGAATGAGCAGTTCTTC
TRBV28	many	TRBJ2-7	TRBD2	CASSSSGGARWQYEQYF	TGTGCCAGCAGTTCATCCGGGGGGGCCCGTTGGCAATACGAGCAGTACTTC
TRBV19	once	TRBJ1-6	-	CASTGGTNSPLHF	TGTGCCAGTACGGGGGGGACCAATTCACCCCTCCACTTT
TRBV19	few	TRBJ2-5	TRBD1	CASSTTGRETQYF	TGTGCCAGTAGCACGACAGGGCGAGAGACCCAGTACTTC
TRBV13	-	TRBJ2-1	-	CASSLDRRNEQFF	TGTGCCAGCAGCTTAGACAGACGAAATGAGCAGTTCTTC
TRBV4-2	-	TRBJ2-2	TRBD2	CASRLGSGRNTGELFF	TGTGCCAGCAGACTAGGTAGCGGGAGGAACACCGGGGAGCTGTTTTTT
TRBV5-6	few	TRBJ2-5	-	CASSLDRIQETQYF	TGTGCCAGCAGCTTGGACAGGATCCAAGAGACCCAGTACTTC
TRBV14	few	TRBJ2-5	TRBD2	CASSQGLAGVETQYF	TGTGCCAGCAGCCAAGGGCTAGCGGGAGTTGAGACCCAGTACTTC
TRBV27	-	TRBJ2-1	-	CASRPRGPYNEQFF	TGTGCCAGCAGACCCAGGGGACCCTACAATGAGCAGTTCTTC
TRBV30	-	TRBJ1-2	-	CAWSPPQGYAVGYTF	TGTGCCTGGTCCCCCCCCCAGGGCTACGCGGTAGGCTACACCTTC
TRBV18	-	TRBJ2-7	TRBD1	CASSRAGGAYEQYF	TGTGCCAGCTCACGGGCAGGGGGCGCCTACGAGCAGTACTTC
TRBV6-2/TRBV6-3	-	TRBJ2-5	-	CASSYLPETQYF	TGTGCCAGCAGTTACCTCCCAGAGACCCAGTACTTC
TRBV5-4	-	TRBJ2-1	TRBD2	CASSDTSASSYNEQFF	TGTGCCAGCAGCGATACTAGCGCGAGCTCCTACAATGAGCAGTTCTTC
TRBV3-1/TRBV3-2	-	TRBJ1-1	TRBD1	CASSLRQGAAGAFF	TGTGCCAGCAGCCTCCGACAGGGGGCGGCAGGAGCTTTCTTT
TRBV6-6	few	TRBJ2-7	TRBD2	CASSIGLGSSYEQYF	TGTGCCAGCAGTATCGGACTAGGGAGCTCCTACGAGCAGTACTTC
TRBV2	few	TRBJ1-5	TRBD1	CASSPGPGTGKPQHF	TGTGCCAGCAGCCCTGGTCCCGGGACAGGGAAACCCCAGCATTTT
TRBV20-1	-	TRBJ2-1	-	CSASGRDEQFF	TGCAGTGCTAGTGGGAGAGATGAGCAGTTCTTC
TRBV7-2	-	TRBJ2-3	-	CASSLDYGSDTQYF	TGTGCCAGCAGCTTAGACTACGGGTCAGATACGCAGTATTTT
TRBV7-8	-	TRBJ1-1	-	CASSLVFLEAFF	TGTGCCAGCAGCTTAGTTTTCTTGGAAGCTTTCTTT
TRBV7-3	-	TRBJ1-1	-	CASSLRQQGTEAFF	TGTGCCAGCAGCCTCCGACAGCAGGGCACTGAAGCTTTCTTT
TRBV9	-	TRBJ2-1	-	CASSVNSRNSYNEQFF	TGTGCCAGCAGCGTCAACTCCCGAAACTCCTACAATGAGCAGTTCTTC
TRBV27	few	TRBJ2-5	TRBD2	CASSELAGDQETQYF	TGTGCCAGCAGTGAGTTAGCGGGGGACCAAGAGACCCAGTACTTC
TRBV21-1	-	TRBJ2-7	-	CASSIPEREQYF	TGTGCCAGCAGCATACCCGAGCGGGAGCAGTACTTC
TRBV5-5	-	TRBJ2-4	TRBD1	CASSSIGGENIQYF	TGTGCCAGCAGCTCGATAGGGGGCGAAAACATTCAGTACTTC
TRBV10-3	-	TRBJ1-1	TRBD1	CAISGQGVTEAFF	TGTGCCATCAGTGGACAGGGGGTAACTGAAGCTTTCTTT
TRBV5-5	-	TRBJ2-7	TRBD2	CASSFSLAGGPYEQYF	TGTGCCAGCAGCTTCTCTCTAGCGGGAGGGCCTTACGAGCAGTACTTC
TRBV29-1	-	TRBJ2-2	-	CSAQYGELFF	TGCAGCGCCCAGTATGGGGAGCTGTTTTTT
TRBV28	-	TRBJ2-2	TRBD2	CASTYRLAGFTGELFF	TGTGCCAGCACTTACCGACTAGCGGGATTCACCGGGGAGCTGTTTTTT
TRBV27	-	TRBJ1-5	-	CASSPPGGGRQPQHF	TGTGCCAGCAGCCCGCCCGGGGGGGGAAGACAGCCCCAGCATTTT
TRBV27	-	TRBJ1-4	-	CASGGRGEKLFF	TGTGCCAGCGGGGGGAGAGGTGAAAAACTGTTTTTT
TRBV2	few	TRBJ2-5	-	CASRKGGGETQYF	TGTGCCAGCAGGAAAGGGGGAGGGGAGACCCAGTACTTC
TRBV5-1	-	TRBJ2-1	TRBD2	CASSSRGTSWDEQFF	TGCGCCAGCAGCTCCAGAGGGACTAGCTGGGATGAGCAGTTCTTC
TRBV25-1	few	TRBJ2-5	-	CASSLGGYVTQYF	TGTGCCAGCAGTCTTGGAGGGTATGTGACCCAGTACTTC
TRBV11-2	-	TRBJ2-1	TRBD2	CASSLTAGVLVDEQFF	TGTGCCAGCAGCCTAACCGCGGGAGTTCTAGTTGATGAGCAGTTCTTC
TRBV30	-	TRBJ2-6	-	CAWSVGAEANVLTF	TGTGCCTGGAGTGTGGGAGCCGAGGCCAACGTCCTGACTTTC
TRBV5-1	-	TRBJ1-3	TRBD1	CASSLGDRVSGNTIYF	TGCGCCAGCAGCTTGGGGGACAGGGTTTCTGGAAACACCATATATTTT
TRBV19	-	TRBJ2-5	TRBD2	CASSIWLAGGPIKETQYF	TGTGCCAGTAGTATATGGCTAGCGGGAGGGCCCATCAAAGAGACCCAGTACTTC
TRBV5-1	-	TRBJ2-7	-	CASSTAGGNYEQYF	TGCGCCAGCAGCACTGCAGGGGGGAACTACGAGCAGTACTTC
TRBV28	-	TRBJ1-3	-	CASSDSISGNTIYF	TGTGCCAGCAGCGACTCAATCTCTGGAAACACCATATATTTT